This T cell receptor (beta chain) comes out of a study of shared clonotypes between healthy human individuals. Study-wide findings and caveats: With few donors, the genetic and exposure-history diversity represented was limited. Memory subsets generally showed smaller estimated richness than naive subsets did. Rarefaction showed that sequencing of sorted subsets was incomplete (despite large depth).

CD45RA+ naive and CD45RA-negative memory subsets were separated from CD4+ cells. This CDR3 has 14 amino acids. Germline values: CDR1 SGHDT, CDR2 YYEEEE. Deletions cut 5 bases from V and 2 bases from J, with 14 bases between. TCRdb's copy holds only in-frame clones and misses some; the assay was immunoSEQ multiplex PCR. The data show some 1.1 million clones, roughly 80% seen once. Comments on this clone: Its antigen is unknown.

The sequenced material came from memory CD4+ T cells from PBMCs. Subset given: CD45RA-negative fraction. The rearrangement uses TRBV5-6 and TRBJ2-7; D is possibly TRBD1 or TRBD2 (5 bases each). The clonotype originates from a man between 18 and 29 years old in good health. Some clones in this sample may be carry-over from other donors' samples. The CDR3, as DNA: TGTGCCAGCAGGCCCGGGACCTCCGCCTACGAGCAGTACTTC. Translating gives CASRPGTSAYEQYF.